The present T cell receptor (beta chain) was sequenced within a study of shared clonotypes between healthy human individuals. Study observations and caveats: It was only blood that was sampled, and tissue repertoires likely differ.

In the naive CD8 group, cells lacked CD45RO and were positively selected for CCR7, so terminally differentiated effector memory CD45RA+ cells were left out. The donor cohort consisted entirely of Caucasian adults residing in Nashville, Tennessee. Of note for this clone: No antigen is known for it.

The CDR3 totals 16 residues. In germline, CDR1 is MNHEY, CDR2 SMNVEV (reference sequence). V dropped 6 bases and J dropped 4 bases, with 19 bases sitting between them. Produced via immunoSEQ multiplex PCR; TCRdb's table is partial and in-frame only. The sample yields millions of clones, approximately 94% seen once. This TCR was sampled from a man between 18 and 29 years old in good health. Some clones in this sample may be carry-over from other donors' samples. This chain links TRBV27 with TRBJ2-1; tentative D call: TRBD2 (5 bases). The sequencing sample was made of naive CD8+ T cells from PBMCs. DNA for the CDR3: TGTGCCAGCAGCTCCCAGATGGGCGGGTCTTACAATGAGCAGTTCTTC. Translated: CASSSQMGGSYNEQFF.